The clone carrying this T cell receptor (beta chain) was counted only a few times. What it binds is unknown. This entry comes from a study of T-cell memory formation after mild COVID-19. CDR3 length: 15 amino acids. V was trimmed by 2 bases and J by 3 bases, leaving 14 bases between them. Germline V CDR1 and CDR2: SGHTA, FQGNSA. Using constant-segment primers, 5'RACE produced TCR alpha and TCR beta cDNA libraries carrying sample barcodes and UMIs. TCRdb passed the 5' RACE reads through MiXCR, listing each CDR3 protein once. The sample lists 500,000 to 650,000 distinct CDR3 sequences, roughly a fifth occurring once. Overall study findings and caveats: Mostly located in CM and EM were contracting CD4+ clones, with contracting CD8+ clones located in EMRA.

Sequenced input: PBMCs or a T cell subset sorted from them (not recorded which). This chain links TRBV7-2 with TRBJ2-7, with D perhaps matching TRBD1 (5 bases). The source of this sequence is an adult woman who had mild COVID-19 (a few samples of this study predate the infection). Cell type and time point are not known. The CDR3 is CASSLRFLQGYEQYF. The CDR3 region has the DNA TGTGCCAGCAGCTTAAGGTTTCTGCAGGGCTACGAGCAGTACTTC.